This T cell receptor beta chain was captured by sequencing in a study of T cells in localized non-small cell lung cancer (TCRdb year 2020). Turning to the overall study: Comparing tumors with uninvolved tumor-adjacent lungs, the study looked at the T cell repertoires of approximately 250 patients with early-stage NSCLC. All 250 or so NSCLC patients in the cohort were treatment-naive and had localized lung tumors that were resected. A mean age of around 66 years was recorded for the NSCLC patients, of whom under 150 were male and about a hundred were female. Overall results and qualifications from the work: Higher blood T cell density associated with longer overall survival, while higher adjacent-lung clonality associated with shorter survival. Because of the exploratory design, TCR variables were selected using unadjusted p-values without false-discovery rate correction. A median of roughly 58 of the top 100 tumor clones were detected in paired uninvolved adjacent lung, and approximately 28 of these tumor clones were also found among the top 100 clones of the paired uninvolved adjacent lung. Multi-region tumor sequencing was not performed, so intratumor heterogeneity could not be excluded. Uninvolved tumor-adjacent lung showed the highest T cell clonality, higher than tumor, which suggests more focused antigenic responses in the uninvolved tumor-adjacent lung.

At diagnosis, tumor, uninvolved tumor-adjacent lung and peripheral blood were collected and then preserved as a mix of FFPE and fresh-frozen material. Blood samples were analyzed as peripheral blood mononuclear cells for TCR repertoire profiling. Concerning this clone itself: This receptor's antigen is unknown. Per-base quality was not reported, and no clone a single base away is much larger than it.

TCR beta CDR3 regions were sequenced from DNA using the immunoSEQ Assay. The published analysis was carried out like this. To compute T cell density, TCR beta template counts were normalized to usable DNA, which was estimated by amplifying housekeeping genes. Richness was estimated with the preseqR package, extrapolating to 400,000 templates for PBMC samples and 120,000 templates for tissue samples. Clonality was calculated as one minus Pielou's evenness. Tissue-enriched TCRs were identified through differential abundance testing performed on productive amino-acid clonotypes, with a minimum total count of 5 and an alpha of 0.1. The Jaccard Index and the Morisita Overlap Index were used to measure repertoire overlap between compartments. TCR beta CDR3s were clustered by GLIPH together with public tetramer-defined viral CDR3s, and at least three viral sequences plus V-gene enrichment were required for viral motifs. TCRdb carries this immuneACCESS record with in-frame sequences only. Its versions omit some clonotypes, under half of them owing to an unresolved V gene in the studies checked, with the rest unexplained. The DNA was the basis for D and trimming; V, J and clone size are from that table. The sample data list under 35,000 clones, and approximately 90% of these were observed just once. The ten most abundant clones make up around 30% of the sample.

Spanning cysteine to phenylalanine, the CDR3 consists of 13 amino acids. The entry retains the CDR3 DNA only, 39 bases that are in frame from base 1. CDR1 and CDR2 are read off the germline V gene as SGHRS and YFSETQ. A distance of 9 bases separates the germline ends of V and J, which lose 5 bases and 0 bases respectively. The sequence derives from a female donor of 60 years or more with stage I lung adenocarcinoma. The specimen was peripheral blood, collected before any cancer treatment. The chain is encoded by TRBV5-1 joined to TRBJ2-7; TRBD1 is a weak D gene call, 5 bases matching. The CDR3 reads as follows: CASSRQFSYEQYF. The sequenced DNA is TGCGCCAGCAGTCGACAGTTCTCCTACGAGCAGTACTTC.